This T cell receptor beta chain is drawn from a study of OX40 agonist ivuxolimab in advanced cancers. Sequencing used immunoSEQ multiplex PCR; TCRdb keeps in-frame clones, though not all of them. The sample holds under 75,000 clones, 81% seen once. The sample was CD4+ or CD8+ T cells sorted from blood, taken in a trial of the OX40 agonist ivuxolimab. This TCR was sampled from an adult with an advanced solid tumor such as melanoma, head and neck, liver or kidney cancer.

CDR3 DNA sequence: TGTGCCTGGGGGGGGTTGTGGGACAACGAGCAGTACTTC. Its protein product is CAWGGLWDNEQYF. This chain uses TRBV30 with TRBJ2-7; TRBD1 or TRBD2 may be the D gene (6 bases each). Trimming cost V 5 bases and J 5 bases, with 16 bases left between them. Germline lookup yields CDR1 GTSNPN and CDR2 SVGIG (reference sequence). There are 13 residues in the CDR3. Using reference TRBV30 and TRBJ2-7 for the parts outside the CDR3, the full variable domain is SQTIHQWPATLVQPVGSPLSLECTVEGTSNPNLYWYRQAAGRGLQLLFYSVGIGQISSEVPQNLSASRPQDRQFILSSKKLLLSDSGFYLCAWGGLWDNEQYFGPGTRLTVT.